This paragraph covers one T cell receptor (beta chain) sequence. No cognate antigen has been identified for it. Base qualities are not at hand, and no much larger clone is one base apart. The CDR3 regions of human TCRbeta chains were analyzed by immunosequencing. The original methods were these. Repertoire TCRs were matched against a reference library of SARS-CoV-2-specific TCRs generated with the MIRA antigen-specificity platform. Breadth was defined as the fraction of unique TCRs that were SARS-CoV-2-associated. Depth was defined as the fraction of total T cells that were SARS-CoV-2-associated. Using the MIRA data, every spike-specific TCR was mapped to the spike region that the TCR reacted to and assigned to either a CD4 or a CD8 class. Log10-transformed breadth and depth values were compared by one-way ANOVA with Sidak's multiple comparisons tests. Entries here come from immuneACCESS through TCRdb and include only in-frame sequences with V and J called. Some clones fail to appear in such tables; in the studies checked, an unresolved V gene covers under half of the shortfall, and the cause of the remainder is unknown. The V and J calls and clone size are taken from that table; D and trimming were inferred from the DNA. The sample profile shows 100,000 or so clones; about 90% of them were found once. The ten largest make up less than 3% of the sample.

This sample was included in a study of T cell responses to AZD1222 COVID-19 vaccine (dated by TCRdb to the early 2020s). Broadly, across the study: Because spike-specific TCR depth and breadth did not differ between the two schedules, AZD1222 recipients who got a second dose at roughly 4 weeks were pooled with those who got a second dose at roughly 12 weeks. A total of roughly 240 trial participants underwent TCR sequencing, of whom around 200 received two doses of AZD1222 and some 26 received two doses of the MenACWY control vaccine. Trial participants were enrolled by age into 18-55, 56-69 and 70-plus year subgroups, with approximately 150, 28 and 58 TCR-sequenced participants respectively.

What the authors observed across the whole study: In the small 56-69-year group, the increase in depth fell short of significance, most likely because of low power. Epitopes outside the regions mutated in the B.1.351 and B.1.1.7 variants were reportedly recognized by nearly half of the unique spike-specific TCRs. After two AZD1222 doses, spike-specific TCR breadth and depth were significantly higher than at day 0 and than in MenACWY recipients. Because no samples from the day 14 peak response were available, repertoires could be characterized only after the peak T cell response. Conclusions about previously exposed vaccinees were limited because only a handful of AZD1222 recipients were SARS-CoV-2 seropositive at baseline. The whole spike protein was spanned by vaccine-associated CD4 TCRs, and dominant responses were seen in regions 160-218 and 743-854. Most participants were white British and females outnumbered males, and the authors suggested that clonal diversity may have been underestimated.

In light of the paper, this sample's time point label describes: baseline before first vaccination. Samples from vaccinated people were obtained from the UK trials COV001 and COV002, which included a single-blind randomized controlled phase 2/3 trial of AZD1222 (ChAdOx1 nCoV-19) in healthy adults. Trial participant PBMC samples were collected at day 0 and day 28 after the second dose for TCRbeta chain sequencing. Sequencing used peripheral blood, obtained on day 0 of AZD1222 vaccination. The sequence derives from an adult in good health.

The CDR3 reads as follows: CASSADGGGDYEQYF. The DNA sequence reads TGTGCCAGCAGCGCAGATGGAGGCGGAGACTACGAGCAGTACTTC. The receptor chain draws on TRBV9 and TRBJ2-7; matching of 5 bases hints at TRBD2 as the D gene. The CDR3, from cysteine to phenylalanine, totals 15 residues. The kept DNA is CDR3 alone, 45 bases in frame from the first base. Based on the germline V gene, the CDR1 and CDR2 sequences are SGDLS and YYNGEE. V gives up 3 bases and J gives up 3 bases, and the segment between their germline ends measures 16 bases.